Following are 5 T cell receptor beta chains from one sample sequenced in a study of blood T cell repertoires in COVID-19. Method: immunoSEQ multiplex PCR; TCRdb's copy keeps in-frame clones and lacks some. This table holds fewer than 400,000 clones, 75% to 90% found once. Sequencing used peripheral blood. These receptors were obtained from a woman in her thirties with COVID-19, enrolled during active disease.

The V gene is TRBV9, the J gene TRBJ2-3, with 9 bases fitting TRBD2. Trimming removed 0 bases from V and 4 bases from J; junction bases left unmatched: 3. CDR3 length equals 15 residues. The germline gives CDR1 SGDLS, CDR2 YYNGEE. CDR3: CASSVGTSVSDTQYF. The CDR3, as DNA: TGTGCCAGCAGCGTAGGGACTAGCGTGTCAGATACGCAGTATTTT.

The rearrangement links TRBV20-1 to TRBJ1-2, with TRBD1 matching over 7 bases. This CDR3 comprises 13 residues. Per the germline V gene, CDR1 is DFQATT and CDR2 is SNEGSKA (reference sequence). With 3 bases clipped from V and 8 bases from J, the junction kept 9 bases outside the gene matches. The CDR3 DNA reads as TGCAGTGCTAGTGGACAGGCCAGGGAAGGCTACACCTTC. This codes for CSASGQAREGYTF.

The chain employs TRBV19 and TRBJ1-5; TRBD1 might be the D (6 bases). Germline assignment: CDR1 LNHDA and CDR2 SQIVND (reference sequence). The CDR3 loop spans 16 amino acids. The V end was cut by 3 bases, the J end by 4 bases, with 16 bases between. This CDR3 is CASSISKPGQNQPQHF. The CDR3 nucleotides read TGTGCCAGTAGTATCTCCAAACCGGGACAAAATCAGCCCCAGCATTTT.

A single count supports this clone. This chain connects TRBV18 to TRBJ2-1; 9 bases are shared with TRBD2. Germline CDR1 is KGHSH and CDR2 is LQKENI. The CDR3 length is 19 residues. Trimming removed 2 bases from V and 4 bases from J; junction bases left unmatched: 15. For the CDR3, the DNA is TGTGCCAGCTCACCAAACCCTAGATCGACTAGCGGAGAATACAATGAGCAGTTCTTC. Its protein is CASSPNPRSTSGEYNEQFF.

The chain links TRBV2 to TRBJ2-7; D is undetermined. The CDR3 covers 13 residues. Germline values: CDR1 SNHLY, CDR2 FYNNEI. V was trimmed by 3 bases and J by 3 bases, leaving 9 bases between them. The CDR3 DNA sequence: TGTGCCAGCAGTGAGGCGGTTCTCTACGAGCAGTACTTC. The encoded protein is CASSEAVLYEQYF.